The rows below give T cell receptor beta chains drawn from one sample of a study of blood T cell repertoires in COVID-19. Sequencing used immunoSEQ multiplex PCR; TCRdb keeps in-frame clones, though not all of them. The sample carries hundreds of thousands of clones, around 84% recorded once. Sequenced sample: peripheral blood. The source is a man aged 55 to 70 with acute or convalescent COVID-19. Both conserved end residues are part of each CDR3. A D gene is named only where the DNA matches it firmly. Expanded clones get a size class; other rows say once, few or many, or leave the size out.

TRBJ1-2,NA,TRBV5-4,NA,CASSLDSDSPYGYTF,TGTGCCAGCAGCTTAGACAGCGATTCCCCATATGGCTACACCTTC
TRBJ1-2,NA,TRBV4-2,NA,CASSQEGQNYGYTF,TGTGCCAGCAGCCAAGAAGGACAGAACTATGGCTACACCTTC
TRBJ2-1,NA,TRBV14,NA,CASSWGLLNEQFF,TGTGCCAGCAGCTGGGGACTCTTAAATGAGCAGTTCTTC
TRBJ1-1,NA,TRBV5-5,NA,CASSRGDRTNTEAFF,TGTGCCAGCAGCCGGGGCGACAGGACGAACACTGAAGCTTTCTTT
TRBJ2-5,TRBD1,TRBV18,NA,CASSPTGRDRPQETQYF,TGTGCCAGCTCACCGACGGGACGGGACAGACCCCAAGAGACCCAGTACTTC
TRBJ2-5,TRBD2,TRBV7-3,NA,CASSLIRGGQETQYF,TGTGCCAGCAGCTTAATCCGGGGGGGACAAGAGACCCAGTACTTC
TRBJ1-1,NA,TRBV3-1/TRBV3-2,NA,CASSQVGPNTEAFF,TGTGCCAGCAGCCAAGTTGGGCCGAACACTGAAGCTTTCTTT
TRBJ1-6,NA,TRBV30,NA,CAGGSPLHF,TGTGCCGGCGGTTCACCCCTCCACTTT
TRBJ2-7,NA,TRBV19,NA,CASSIEGGYEQYF,TGTGCCAGTAGTATAGAGGGGGGCTACGAGCAGTACTTC
TRBJ1-4,TRBD1,TRBV7-9,NA,CASSFGQGREKLFF,TGTGCCAGCAGCTTTGGACAGGGGAGGGAAAAACTGTTTTTT
TRBJ2-2,NA,TRBV7-2,NA,CASSPEGQLNTVELFF,TGTGCCAGCAGCCCAGAGGGACAACTTAACACTGTGGAGCTGTTTTTT
TRBJ2-1,NA,TRBV6-6,NA,CASSYSVRTDNEQFF,TGTGCCAGCAGTTACTCGGTCCGGACAGATAATGAGCAGTTCTTC
TRBJ1-6,TRBD1,TRBV6-5,NA,CASSYDRGLNSPLHF,TGTGCCAGCAGTTACGACAGGGGGCTAAACTCACCCCTCCACTTT
TRBJ1-2,NA,TRBV5-1,NA,CASSLDGADYGYTF,TGCGCCAGCAGCTTGGATGGTGCGGACTATGGCTACACCTTC
TRBJ1-2,NA,TRBV19,NA,CASTTDGGRDYGYTF,TGTGCCAGTACTACCGACGGGGGGCGCGACTATGGCTACACCTTC
TRBJ2-5,NA,TRBV6-1,NA,CASSAPGAPWQETQYF,TGTGCCAGCAGTGCCCCGGGAGCCCCTTGGCAAGAGACCCAGTACTTC
TRBJ2-7,NA,TRBV11-3,NA,CASSPKRTDYEQYF,TGTGCCAGCAGCCCTAAACGGACAGACTACGAGCAGTACTTC
TRBJ2-7,NA,TRBV12-3/TRBV12-4,NA,CASSRGYEQYF,TGTGCCAGCAGTAGGGGTTACGAGCAGTACTTC
TRBJ2-1,TRBD1,TRBV6-5,once,CASSEGAINEQFF,TGTGCCAGCAGCGAGGGGGCGATTAATGAGCAGTTCTTC
TRBJ2-5,TRBD2,TRBV18,NA,CASSRPSLAGGSETQYF,TGTGCCAGCTCCCGACCCTCCCTAGCGGGGGGCTCGGAGACCCAGTACTTC